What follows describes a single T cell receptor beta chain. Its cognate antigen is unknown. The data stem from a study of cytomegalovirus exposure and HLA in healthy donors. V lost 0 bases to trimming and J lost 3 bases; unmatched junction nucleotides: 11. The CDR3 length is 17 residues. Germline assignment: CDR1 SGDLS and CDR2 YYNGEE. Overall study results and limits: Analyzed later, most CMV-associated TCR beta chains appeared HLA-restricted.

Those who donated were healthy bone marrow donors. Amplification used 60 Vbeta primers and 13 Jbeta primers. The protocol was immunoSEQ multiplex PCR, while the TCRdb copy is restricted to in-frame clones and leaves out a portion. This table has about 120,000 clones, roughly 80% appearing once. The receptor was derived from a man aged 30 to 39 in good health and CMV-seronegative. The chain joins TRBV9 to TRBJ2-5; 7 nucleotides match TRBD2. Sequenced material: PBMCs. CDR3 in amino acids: CASSVDPGGGTKETQYF. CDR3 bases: TGTGCCAGCAGCGTAGACCCTGGGGGGGGGACTAAAGAGACCCAGTACTTC.